Sequencing of this T cell receptor beta chain was carried out in a study of cytomegalovirus exposure and HLA in healthy donors. In the case of this clone: Antigen specificity is unknown.

Study findings and constraints: V- and J-gene trimming in TCR beta was tied to a missense DCLRE1C variant by an analysis performed later. It was reported that the classifier diagnosed cytomegalovirus status with high specificity and sensitivity in both the original and validation cohorts.

The PCR employed 60 Vbeta primers together with 13 Jbeta primers. Sequencing was performed with immunoSEQ multiplex PCR; in TCRdb, only in-frame clones are kept and a portion is missing. The table has approximately 120,000 clones, about four fifths seen once. The clonotype originates from a woman aged 25-40 years in good health and CMV-seronegative. The source material was PBMCs.

The CDR3 bases are TGCGCCAGCAGCGAGGGCAATAGCGGGAAGAAAAACATTCAGTACTTC. Encoded protein: CASSEGNSGKKNIQYF. This chain joins TRBV5-1 and TRBJ2-4, with 8 bases lining up with TRBD2. CDR3 length: 16 residues. V lost 4 bases and J lost 4; bases outside the gene matches: 10. Germline loops: CDR1 SGHRS, CDR2 YFSETQ.